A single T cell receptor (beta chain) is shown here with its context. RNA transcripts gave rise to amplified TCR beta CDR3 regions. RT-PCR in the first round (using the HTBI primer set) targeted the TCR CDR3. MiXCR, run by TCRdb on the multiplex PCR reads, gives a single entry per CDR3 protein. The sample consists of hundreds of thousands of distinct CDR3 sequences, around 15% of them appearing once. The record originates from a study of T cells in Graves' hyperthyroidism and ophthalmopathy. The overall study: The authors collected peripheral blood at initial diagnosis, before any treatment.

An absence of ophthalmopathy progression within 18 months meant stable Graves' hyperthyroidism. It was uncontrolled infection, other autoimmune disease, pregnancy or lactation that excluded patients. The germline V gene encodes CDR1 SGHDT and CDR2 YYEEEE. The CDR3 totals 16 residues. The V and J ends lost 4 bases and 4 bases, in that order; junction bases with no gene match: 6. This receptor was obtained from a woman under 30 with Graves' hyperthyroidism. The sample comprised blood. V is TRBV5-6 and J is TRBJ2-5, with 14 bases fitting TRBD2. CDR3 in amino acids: CASSREGLAGVETQYF. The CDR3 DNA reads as TGTGCCAGCAGCCGAGAGGGACTAGCGGGAGTAGAGACCCAGTACTTC.